Listed below are T cell receptor beta chains from one sample, sequenced in a study of T cells in Graves' hyperthyroidism and ophthalmopathy. TCRdb independently ran MiXCR on the multiplex PCR reads; one entry per CDR3 protein. The table has around 300,000 distinct CDR3 sequences, 12% to 15% seen once; the top ten hold approximately 7.9%. The sample was blood. The receptors here all came from a woman between 40 and 50 years old with Graves' hyperthyroidism. Both conserved end residues are part of each CDR3. A D gene is named only where the DNA matches it firmly. The size of a clone is reported for some rows only, either as once, few or many, or as a class for expanded clones.

>TRBV30|TRBJ2-1|NA|many
CAWAGVSYNEQFF
TGTGCCTGGGCCGGGGTCTCCTACAATGAGCAGTTCTTC
>TRBV2|TRBJ1-2|NA|many
CASMDGPGYTF
TGTGCCAGCATGGACGGCCCGGGCTACACCTTC
>TRBV6-1|TRBJ1-2|TRBD1|NA
CASSNSGTGSDYGYTF
TGTGCCAGCAGTAACTCCGGGACAGGGAGTGACTATGGCTACACCTTC
>TRBV12-3/TRBV12-4|TRBJ2-3|TRBD2|many
CASSFIPSGTDTQYF
TGTGCCAGCAGTTTCATTCCTAGCGGGACAGATACGCAGTATTTT
>TRBV7-9|TRBJ2-3|TRBD1|NA
CASSSPGQERDTQYF
TGTGCCAGCAGCTCTCCGGGACAGGAAAGGGATACGCAGTATTTT
>TRBV7-2|TRBJ1-6|NA|many
CASSLWVEGASPLHF
TGTGCCAGCAGCTTATGGGTCGAAGGGGCCTCACCCCTCCACTTT
>TRBV5-6|TRBJ1-1|NA|many
CASSPSPVMNTEAFF
TGTGCCAGCAGCCCCTCCCCAGTCATGAACACTGAAGCTTTCTTT
>TRBV5-6|TRBJ2-3|NA|NA
CASSHFTGDTQYF
TGTGCCAGCAGCCACTTCACCGGAGATACGCAGTATTTT
>TRBV7-2|TRBJ2-7|TRBD2|many
CASRRLAGGLYEQYF
TGTGCCAGCAGGCGACTAGCGGGAGGGCTCTACGAGCAGTACTTC
>TRBV6-1|TRBJ2-7|NA|many
CASSPTYQGSYEQYF
TGTGCCAGCAGTCCAACATATCAGGGCTCCTACGAGCAGTACTTC
>TRBV28|TRBJ2-3|TRBD2|many
CASSSPIGLAAQYF
TGTGCCAGCAGTTCCCCGATAGGACTAGCGGCGCAGTATTTT
>TRBV5-4|TRBJ2-7|TRBD1|NA
CASSPIPGTESYEQYF
TGTGCCAGCAGCCCCATTCCCGGGACAGAATCCTACGAGCAGTACTTC
>TRBV7-2|TRBJ2-1|NA|NA
CASSFRPLYNEQFF
TGTGCCAGCAGTTTCCGACCCCTGTACAATGAGCAGTTCTTC
>TRBV6-5|TRBJ1-3|NA|NA
CASSYSPPLSGNTIYF
TGTGCCAGCAGTTACTCCCCCCCGCTCTCTGGAAACACCATATATTTT
>TRBV11-1|TRBJ2-1|TRBD1|NA
CASSLSDRGGEQFF
TGTGCCAGCAGCTTGTCTGACAGGGGAGGTGAGCAGTTCTTC
>TRBV27|TRBJ2-7|NA|NA
CASIGRDEQYF
TGTGCCAGCATCGGGAGAGACGAGCAGTACTTC
>TRBV2|TRBJ1-5|TRBD1|many
CASSTTGGGAGQPQHF
TGTGCCAGCAGTACGACAGGGGGCGGGGCGGGCCAGCCCCAGCATTTT
>TRBV6-2/TRBV6-3|TRBJ2-1|TRBD2|NA
CASRLGLAGDHEQFF
TGTGCCAGCAGACTGGGACTAGCGGGAGACCATGAGCAGTTCTTC
>TRBV12-3/TRBV12-4|TRBJ2-7|TRBD1|many
CASGTGGHEQYF
TGTGCCAGCGGGACAGGGGGTCACGAGCAGTACTTC